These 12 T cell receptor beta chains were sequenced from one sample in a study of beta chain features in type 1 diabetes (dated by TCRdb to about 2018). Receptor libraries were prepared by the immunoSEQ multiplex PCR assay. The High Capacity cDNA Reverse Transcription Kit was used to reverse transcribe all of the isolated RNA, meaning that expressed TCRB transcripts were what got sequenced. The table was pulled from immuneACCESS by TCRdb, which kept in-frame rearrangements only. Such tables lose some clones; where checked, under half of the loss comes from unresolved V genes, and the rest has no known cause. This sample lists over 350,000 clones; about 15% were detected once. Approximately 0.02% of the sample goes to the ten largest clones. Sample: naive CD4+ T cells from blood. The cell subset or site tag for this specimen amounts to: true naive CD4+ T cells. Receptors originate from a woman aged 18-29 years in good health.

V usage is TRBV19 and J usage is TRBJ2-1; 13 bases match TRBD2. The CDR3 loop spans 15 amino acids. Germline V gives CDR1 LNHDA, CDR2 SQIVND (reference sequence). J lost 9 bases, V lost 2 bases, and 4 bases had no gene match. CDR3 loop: CASSISGTSGAEQFF. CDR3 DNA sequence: TGTGCCAGTAGTATATCAGGGACTAGCGGGGCTGAGCAGTTCTTC.

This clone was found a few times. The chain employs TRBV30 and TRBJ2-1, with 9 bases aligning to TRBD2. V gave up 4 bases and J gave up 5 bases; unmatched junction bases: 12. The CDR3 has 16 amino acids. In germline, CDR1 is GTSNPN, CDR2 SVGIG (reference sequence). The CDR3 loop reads CAWMAGTSIFNNEQFF. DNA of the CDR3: TGTGCCTGGATGGCCGGGACTAGCATTTTTAACAATGAGCAGTTCTTC.

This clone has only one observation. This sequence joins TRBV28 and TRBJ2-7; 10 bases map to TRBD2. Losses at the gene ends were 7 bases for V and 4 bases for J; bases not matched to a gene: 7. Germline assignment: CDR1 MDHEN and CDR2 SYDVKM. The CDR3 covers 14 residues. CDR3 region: CASIPSGSWYEQYF. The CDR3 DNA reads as TGTGCCAGCATTCCTAGCGGGAGTTGGTACGAGCAGTACTTC. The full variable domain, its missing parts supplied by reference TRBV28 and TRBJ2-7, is DVKVTQSSRYLVKRTGEKVFLECVQDMDHENMFWYRQDPGLGLRLIYFSYDVKMKEKGDIPEGYSVSREKKERFSLILESASTNQTSMYLCASIPSGSWYEQYFGPGTRLTVT.

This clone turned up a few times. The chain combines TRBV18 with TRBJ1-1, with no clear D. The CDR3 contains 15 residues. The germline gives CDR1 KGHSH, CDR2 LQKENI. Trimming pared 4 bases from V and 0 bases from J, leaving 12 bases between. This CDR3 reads CASSLPGSMNTEAFF. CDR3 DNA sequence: TGTGCCAGCTCACTCCCAGGCAGCATGAACACTGAAGCTTTCTTT. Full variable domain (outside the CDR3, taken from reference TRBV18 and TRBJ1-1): NAGVMQNPRHLVRRRGQEARLRCSPMKGHSHVYWYRQLPEEGLKFMVYLQKENIIDESGMPKERFSAEFPKEGPSILRIQQVVRGDSAAYFCASSLPGSMNTEAFFGQGTRLTVV.

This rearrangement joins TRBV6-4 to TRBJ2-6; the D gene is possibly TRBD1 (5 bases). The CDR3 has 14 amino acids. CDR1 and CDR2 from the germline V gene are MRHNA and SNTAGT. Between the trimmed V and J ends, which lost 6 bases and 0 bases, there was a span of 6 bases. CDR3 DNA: TGTGCCAGCAGCAGGGACTCTGGGGCCAACGTCCTGACTTTC. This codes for CASSRDSGANVLTF.

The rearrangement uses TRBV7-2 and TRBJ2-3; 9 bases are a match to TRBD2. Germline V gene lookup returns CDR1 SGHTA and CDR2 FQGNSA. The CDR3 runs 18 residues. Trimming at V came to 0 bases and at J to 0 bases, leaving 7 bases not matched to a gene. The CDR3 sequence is CASSLALVAGGSTDTQYF. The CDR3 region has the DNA TGTGCCAGCAGCTTAGCGCTCGTGGCGGGAGGGAGCACAGATACGCAGTATTTT.

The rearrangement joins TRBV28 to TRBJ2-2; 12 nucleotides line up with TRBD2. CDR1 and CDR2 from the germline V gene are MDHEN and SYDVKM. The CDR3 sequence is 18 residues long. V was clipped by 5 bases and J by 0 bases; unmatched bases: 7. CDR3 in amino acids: CASSPGLAGSPNTGELFF. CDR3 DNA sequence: TGTGCCAGCAGTCCCGGACTAGCGGGAAGCCCGAACACCGGGGAGCTGTTTTTT.

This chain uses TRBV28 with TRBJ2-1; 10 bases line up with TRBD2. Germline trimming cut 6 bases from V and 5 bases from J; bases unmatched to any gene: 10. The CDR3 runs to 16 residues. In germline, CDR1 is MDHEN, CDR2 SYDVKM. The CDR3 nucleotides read TGTGCCAGCAGCCCCGGAGGAGCGGGAGGGGACAATGAGCAGTTCTTC. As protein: CASSPGGAGGDNEQFF.

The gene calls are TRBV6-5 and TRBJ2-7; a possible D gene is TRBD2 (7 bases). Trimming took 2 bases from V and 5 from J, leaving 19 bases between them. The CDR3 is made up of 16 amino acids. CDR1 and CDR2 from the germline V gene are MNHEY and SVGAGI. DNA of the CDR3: TGTGCCAGCAGTTACGGGAGGGCCAGGGGATCCCACGAGCAGTACTTC. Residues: CASSYGRARGSHEQYF.

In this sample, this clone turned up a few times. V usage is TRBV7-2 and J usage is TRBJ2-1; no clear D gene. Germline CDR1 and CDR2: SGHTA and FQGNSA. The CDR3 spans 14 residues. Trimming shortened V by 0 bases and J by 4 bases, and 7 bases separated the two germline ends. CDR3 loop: CASSLAAEYNEQFF. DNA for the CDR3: TGTGCCAGCAGCTTAGCTGCAGAATACAATGAGCAGTTCTTC.

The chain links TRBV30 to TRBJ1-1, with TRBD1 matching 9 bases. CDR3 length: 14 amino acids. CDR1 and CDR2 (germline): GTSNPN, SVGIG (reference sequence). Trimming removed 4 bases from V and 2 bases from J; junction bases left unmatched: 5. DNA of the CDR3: TGTGCCTGGATTCGACAGGGGGTCAACACTGAAGCTTTCTTT. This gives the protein CAWIRQGVNTEAFF. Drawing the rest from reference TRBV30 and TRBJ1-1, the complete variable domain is SQTIHQWPATLVQPVGSPLSLECTVEGTSNPNLYWYRQAAGRGLQLLFYSVGIGQISSEVPQNLSASRPQDRQFILSSKKLLLSDSGFYLCAWIRQGVNTEAFFGQGTRLTVV.

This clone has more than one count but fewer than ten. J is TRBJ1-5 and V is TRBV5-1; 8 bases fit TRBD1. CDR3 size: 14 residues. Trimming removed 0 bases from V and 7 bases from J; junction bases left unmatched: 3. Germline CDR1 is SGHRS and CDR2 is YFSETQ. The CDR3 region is CASSLAGGVQPQHF. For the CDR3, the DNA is TGCGCCAGCAGCTTGGCAGGGGGCGTCCAGCCCCAGCATTTT.